The rows below give T cell receptor beta chains drawn from one sample of a study of T-cell reconstitution after alpha-beta-depleted transplantation in children. One entry per CDR3 protein, called by TCRdb with MiXCR from the PCR reads. The sample lists about 170,000 distinct CDR3 sequences; 8.5% to 14% were seen once. The sequencing used PBMCs, collected before TCRalphabeta/CD19-depleted stem cell transplant. These receptors were collected from a boy aged 2 to 10 with acute myeloid leukemia, due to receive a stem cell transplant. The conserved cysteine and the conserved F or W are not part of the CDR3 here. Size is omitted from some rows. Given values are once, few, many or a class for expanded clones.

size: many
V: TRBV5-1
J: TRBJ2-5
CDR3: ASRFGSIQETQY

size: many
V: TRBV4-1
J: TRBJ2-7
CDR3: ASSQDSLGEMSYEQY

size: many
V: TRBV20-1
J: TRBJ2-7
CDR3: SARVTGLYEQY

size: many
V: TRBV27
J: TRBJ2-7
CDR3: ASRMAGSYEQY

size: many
V: TRBV7-8
J: TRBJ1-3
CDR3: ASSVSRSGNTIY

size: many
V: TRBV5-1
J: TRBJ2-1
CDR3: ASSFSSNNEQF

size: many
V: TRBV5-1
J: TRBJ2-3
CDR3: ASSLGTGGGDTQY

size: many
V: TRBV12-3/TRBV12-4
J: TRBJ1-5
CDR3: ASSYDSQPQH

size: few
V: TRBV19
J: TRBJ2-1
CDR3: ASSNDGTSFNEQF

size: -
V: TRBV19
J: TRBJ1-6
CDR3: ASSIDPLAYNSPLY

size: many
V: TRBV5-1
J: TRBJ2-1
CDR3: ASIAGGPYNEQF

size: many
V: TRBV25-1
J: TRBJ2-1
CDR3: ASSSPGDEQF

size: many
V: TRBV12-3/TRBV12-4
J: TRBJ2-2
CDR3: ASSLEPKLAGGPHTGELF

size: many
V: TRBV5-1
J: TRBJ1-2
CDR3: ASSTAESTGAYGYT

size: many
V: TRBV5-1
J: TRBJ1-4
CDR3: ASSLNVWSDEKLF

size: many
V: TRBV6-1
J: TRBJ1-2
CDR3: ASSEALLKAWGGYT

size: many
V: TRBV6-5
J: TRBJ2-1
CDR3: ASSHRGGRDEQF

size: many
V: TRBV7-2
J: TRBJ2-3
CDR3: ASSSPHGGSTDTQY

size: many
V: TRBV7-9
J: TRBJ2-5
CDR3: ASSLAWGSQETQY

size: many
V: TRBV5-6
J: TRBJ1-6
CDR3: ASSKVVAGSYNSPLH